This entry features one T cell receptor beta chain sequence. The clone's antigen remains unknown. No qualities accompany the bases; no much larger clone lies one base away. The record originates from a study of T cell repertoires in cytomegalovirus infection (dated by TCRdb to between 2018 and 2021). For the wider study: The HLA type of each donor mattered for the analysis, because public TCR beta signatures pointed to carriage of CMV infection along with the matching HLA type. Results the study describes overall, beyond this receptor: In both this cohort and an independent cohort of under 450 donors, the cumulative frequency of public TCR beta family members distinguished carriers of CMV infection plus the relevant HLA type. The ex vivo response was dominated by HLA-C-restricted CMV-specific TCR beta clonotypes, which also provided the single most frequent clonotype in two of eight donors.

The sequencing machine was an Illumina HiSeq 1500. TCRdb reprocessed the public reads (quality trimming at Q25 with fastp, clone calling with MiXCR) and kept in-frame beta chains. CDR3 protein sequences are deduplicated, and each keeps its most common genes and DNA. The sample table records 200,000 to 300,000 distinct CDR3 sequences; roughly an eighth of these occur just once. 8.8% of the sample comes from the top ten. CDR1 MNHEY and CDR2 SVGAGI are derived from the germline V gene. The germline ends are 18 bases apart after V is trimmed by 6 bases and J by 6 bases. The CDR3 starts with the cysteine, ends with the phenylalanine, and has 15 residues. Only the CDR3 DNA is retained, 45 bases long and in frame from the first base.

The specimen sequenced was PBMCs. In this chain, TRBV6-5 is recombined with TRBJ2-1; the D segment could be TRBD2, given 6 matching bases. The sequence derives from a human donor in good health (CMV status not recorded). Some clones in this sample may be carry-over from other donors' samples. The CDR3 protein sequence reads: CASSRLGGIVNEQFF. The DNA is as follows: TGTGCCAGCAGCCGCCTCGGCGGGATCGTCAATGAGCAGTTCTTC.